The 9 T cell receptor beta chains given below trace back to one sample, sequenced in a study of T cell changes during pregnancy in multiple sclerosis (dated by TCRdb to between 2018 and 2020). The method was the immunoSEQ multiplex PCR assay. TCRdb carries this immuneACCESS record with in-frame sequences only. Its versions omit some clonotypes, under half of them owing to an unresolved V gene in the studies checked, with the rest unexplained. Here the sample has tens of thousands of clones; just over 90% occur a single time. Clones ranked in the top ten supply roughly 1.3% of the sample. The source material was peripheral blood, sampled in the third trimester of pregnancy. Every receptor here comes from a female donor with multiple sclerosis, enrolled in a pregnancy study.

V usage is TRBV7-8 and J usage is TRBJ2-1, with 8 bases fitting TRBD1. Germline V gene lookup returns CDR1 SGHVS and CDR2 FQNEAQ. This CDR3 region has 15 residues. Trimming at V came to 5 bases and at J to 4 bases, leaving 7 bases not matched to a gene. The DNA of the CDR3 is TGTGCCAGCAGCCTTGAACAGGGGGAATACAATGAGCAGTTCTTC. It encodes CASSLEQGEYNEQFF.

This chain connects TRBV5-1 to TRBJ2-5, with D tentatively TRBD2 (7 bases). The CDR3 is 14 residues long. Trimming left V 0 bases short and J 5 bases short, with 11 bases between. Germline V gene data show CDR1 as SGHRS and CDR2 as YFSETQ. CDR3 sequence (DNA): TGCGCCAGCAGCTTGGGGGGGGGCCGGGAGACCCAGTACTTC. Protein product: CASSLGGGRETQYF.

The chain couples TRBV7-3 to TRBJ1-1; weak D call: TRBD1 (5 bases). Germline V gene data show CDR1 as SGHTA and CDR2 as FQGTGA. Trimming stripped 4 bases from V and 1 base from J, with 13 bases between. The CDR3 spans 15 residues. For the CDR3, the DNA is TGTGCCAGCAGCTCCCAGGGCCTGGGGAACACTGAAGCTTTCTTT. It is translated as CASSSQGLGNTEAFF.

The table lists this clone with a count of one. Its ends do not fully match the called genes, so a read error is possible. The rearrangement links TRBV6-6 to TRBJ2-7, with TRBD1 identical over 8 bases. The germline V gene has CDR1 MNHNY and CDR2 SVGAGI (reference sequence). The CDR3 sequence is 16 residues long. Here the CDR3 reads CASSDSGQGSSYEQYF. In DNA, the CDR3 is TGTGCCAGCAGTGACTCTGGACAGGGATCCTCCTACGAGCAGTACTTC.

The rearrangement uses TRBV4-1 and TRBJ1-2, with D tentatively TRBD1 (5 bases). Germline assignment: CDR1 MGHRA and CDR2 YSYEKL. The V end was cut by 1 base, the J end by 3 bases, with 12 bases between. This CDR3 comprises 15 residues. The CDR3 protein is CASSQGQSSHYGYTF. CDR3 bases: TGCGCCAGCAGCCAAGGACAGTCCTCCCACTATGGCTACACCTTC.

The chain has TRBV15 and TRBJ2-3; 10 nucleotides line up with TRBD1. This CDR3 comprises 17 residues. CDR1 is LNHNV, CDR2 YYDKDF, per germline (reference sequence). V lost 5 bases to trimming and J lost 6 bases; unmatched junction nucleotides: 14. This CDR3 reads CATSRLLSTGGLDTQYF. The DNA for the CDR3 is TGTGCCACCAGCCGCCTACTATCGACAGGGGGCCTTGATACGCAGTATTTT.

The rearrangement joins TRBV6-5 to TRBJ1-4, with 7 positions matching TRBD1. The CDR3 spans 13 residues. Germline trimming cut 6 bases from V and 10 bases from J; bases unmatched to any gene: 8. Germline V gene lookup returns CDR1 MNHEY and CDR2 SVGAGI. DNA of the CDR3: TGTGCCAGCAGGCCGACAGGGACGGCAAAACTGTTTTTT. Translation: CASRPTGTAKLFF.

The chain uses TRBV28 and TRBJ2-7; no definite D call. The CDR3 extends over 12 amino acids. Trimming pared 2 bases from V and 3 bases from J, leaving 5 bases between. Germline V gene lookup returns CDR1 MDHEN and CDR2 SYDVKM. The CDR3 protein is CASSLTVYEQYF. The DNA for the CDR3 is TGTGCCAGCAGTTTAACGGTCTACGAGCAGTACTTC.

This chain links TRBV6-1 with TRBJ1-2; no clear D gene. With 10 bases removed from V and 8 bases from J, the gap between germline ends came to 23 bases. In germline, CDR1 is MNHNS, CDR2 SASEGT. The CDR3 is 14 residues long. CDR3 residues: CATSPEGGIGGYTF. The CDR3 DNA is TGTGCCACCTCGCCAGAGGGAGGGATCGGGGGCTACACCTTC.